The entry that follows covers one TCR beta chain sequence. Its recognized antigen is unknown. The sample holds no much larger clone one base away, and base qualities are not on file. These data are taken from a study of cytomegalovirus exposure and HLA in healthy donors (dated by TCRdb to about 2017). Notes on the research overall: In an earlier analysis of approximately 640 of the donors, 250 to 350 Gb of sequence data and some 120 million unique TCR beta sequences from 180 million or so T cells were reported. Around 320 gigabases of sequencing data and approximately 84 million unique TCR sequences were included in an early release covering under 650 HLA-typed donors. Among the approximately 430 genotyped donors, more than 70% belonged to the genetic ancestry cluster associated with self-reported Caucasian donors. The study was designed to test whether signatures of past pathogen exposure could be identified by cataloging public T cell receptors. Using immunosequencing, the study profiled T cell repertoires from some 670 subjects and related those repertoires to cytomegalovirus serostatus. Along with the roughly 670-subject first cohort, a separate validation cohort of over 90 different subjects was used. To predict cytomegalovirus infection status, the study combined high-throughput TCR immunosequencing, statistical association of individual TCRs with disease status, and machine learning. A later analysis re-examined previously published TCR beta repertoires from 500 to 700 donors and added high-resolution HLA genotyping to investigate patterns of TCR occurrence. Rather than using new phenotypic data, the later analysis identified candidate immune exposures from TCR beta sequences and from how often those sequences occurred across donors. To decide whether each TCR beta V gene segment behaved as functional or pseudogenic, an earlier analysis of some 600 of the donors relied on high-throughput TCR beta sequencing. Donor age, sex, ethnicity and CMV serostatus were compiled together with the repertoire data. A later genetic analysis used genome-wide SNP genotypes for about 65% of the 666 donors, treating that subset as a discovery cohort. All discovery cohort repertoires had been generated on a single sequencing platform. Both class I and class II loci were covered by HLA typing, at four-digit resolution. Typing coverage varied by locus: roughly 620-640 donors for A, B, C, DRB1 and DQB1; approximately 500 for DQA1; approximately 570 for DPA1; approximately 450 for DPB1. Several DR-DQ haplotypes were handled as single units for association and clustering, since linkage in the cohort was strong. Across some 400 genotyped donors of the cohort, an average of approximately 200,000 unique TCR beta nucleotide sequences per donor were sequenced, and roughly a sixth of those sequences were non-productive. What the work shows at the level of the full study, not this receptor alone: In a later genetic analysis, fewer N-insertions in productive TCRs were reported among donors in an Asian-associated ancestry cluster than the roughly 640-donor mean. Because the 87-base-pair reads could not distinguish some IMGT-functional V segments, including TRBV6-2 and TRBV6-3, those segments were excluded. Roughly uniform sequencing depth across donors was assumed in presence/absence analyses, although this assumption may not hold. Correlated functional status among segregating V segments might reflect linkage disequilibrium, but an unknown experimental factor could not be ruled out. While some public TCRs were present in many individuals, most TCR sequences turned up only very rarely across donors. A cluster of highly shared sequence variants was judged likely to be a technical artifact of the sequencing pipeline. When HLA alleles, especially DR and DQ, strongly co-occurred, attributing TCR associations to individual alleles was difficult. The earlier analysis of approximately 540 of the donors excluded approximately 17 rarely observed V segments, including chromosome 9 orphons, because counts were too low. V-gene and J-gene trimming of TCR beta chains was associated with a missense DCLRE1C variant in a later genetic analysis, and the association was replicated in an independent cohort. At a false discovery rate of 0.05, a later analysis linked 15,000 to 20,000 TCR beta sequences to specific HLA alleles. A further reported finding was that TCR beta sequences accurately predicted the HLA-A and HLA-B alleles for most subjects in the first cohort. The classifier was reported to diagnose cytomegalovirus status with high specificity and sensitivity in both the original and validation cohorts. This cohort had only TCR beta chains sequenced, and the lack of alpha or paired-chain data limited which features could be detected. Because HLA typing was unavailable for some donors at each locus, only the typed subset was used in association tests. The authors suggested that the approach could potentially be generalized to other disease states and immunological phenotypes. Several of the top co-occurrence clusters appeared to be linked to parvovirus B19, influenza, CMV and Epstein-Barr virus, according to a later analysis. A later analysis found that most CMV-associated TCR beta chains appeared HLA-restricted, with HLA associations seemingly driven largely by CMV exposure. The study gave a list of about 160 TCR beta chains associated with cytomegalovirus. According to a later analysis, TCR association rates differed among HLA loci, with DRB1 alleles showing the most associated TCRs and HLA-C alleles showing the fewest. In an earlier analysis of approximately 600 of the donors, most TCR beta V segments were observed in productive rearrangements about 87% or about 30% of the time, broadly matching IMGT annotations. For the cohort, immune exposure information was limited to CMV serostatus. A later analysis found that HLA-associated TCR beta chains were more clonally expanded and had lower generation probabilities than equally common non-associated chains. In vitro tests confirmed that a few of the cytomegalovirus-associated TCR beta chains recognize cytomegalovirus antigens.

Preparation of the library involved the immunoSEQ multiplex PCR assay. A mixture of 60 forward primers for TCR Vbeta segments and 13 reverse primers for TCR Jbeta segments was used in the multiplex PCR. Amplification of the CDR3 region of rearranged TCR beta genes was performed with a multiplex PCR assay on genomic DNA. The Illumina HiSeq System was used to sequence the amplified TCR beta libraries as 87-base-pair reads. The paper's data handling went like this. In a later analysis, tens of millions of unique TCR beta chains were counted across the roughly 610 repertoires, and approximately 11 million of these chains were shared by at least two donors. Raw reads were error-corrected and collapsed into unique sequences by a nearest-neighbor algorithm in which closely related sequences were merged to remove PCR and sequencing errors. Alignment of CDR3 sequences to IMGT reference sequences was used to assign V, D and J gene segments. For a sequence to be retained, at least a six-nucleotide match to both a V gene segment and a J gene segment was required. Rearrangements were classified as productive when the CDR3 lacked stop codons and remained in frame with V and J, and all other rearrangements were classified as non-productive. CDR3 was defined by IMGT convention, running from the second conserved V-encoded cysteine to the conserved J-encoded phenylalanine. In an earlier analysis of roughly 610 of the donors, sequences lacking an unambiguous match to a single V gene segment were excluded. An earlier analysis of some 610 of the donors called V segments functional above 56.7% productive rearrangements and segregating when the between-donor standard deviation exceeded 5%. A statistical classification framework was built to diagnose cytomegalovirus status from the catalog of TCR beta chain sequences. In a later analysis, V and J genes were assigned by comparing TCR nucleotide sequences against IMGT/GENE-DB human TR gene sequences. In a later analysis, CDR3 sequences and most-parsimonious VDJ recombination scenarios were assigned using the TCRdist pipeline. A later analysis defined each TCR beta chain by its CDR3 amino acid sequence plus V-gene family, and excluded reads lacking a unique V-gene family. To address suspected cross-contamination and a sequencing artifact, a later analysis removed roughly 640 highly shared, low-generation-probability nucleotide sequences. A later analysis calculated a clonal expansion index for each public chain from normalized within-repertoire ranks of inferred template counts. Generation probabilities in a later analysis came from a VDJ recombination model fitted to out-of-frame rearrangements, and those results were checked against IGoR. A later analysis scored TCR-TCR, TCR-HLA and TCR-CMV co-occurrence with hypergeometric tests, applying a repertoire-size bias correction to TCR pairs. A later analysis estimated false discovery rates by permuting HLA or CMV assignments 20 times. In a later analysis, co-occurring TCRs were grouped using DBSCAN, and TCRdist sequence similarity was added for clustering within HLA-allele-positive subsets. Co-occurrence clustering excluded repertoires with fewer than 30,000 or more than 120,000 public chains, plus five with anomalous nucleotide sharing. Imported from immuneACCESS, the table was reduced by TCRdb to in-frame sequences with V and J called. These copies leave out some clones; in studies compared against another copy, an unresolved V gene accounts for under half, and the cause of the remainder is not known. D and trimming were read from the DNA, whereas the V and J calls and clone size are those reported in that table. The sample yields roughly 160,000 clones; about 88% were counted once. The leading ten clones occupy approximately 2.5% of the sample.

The cohort comprised some 700 healthy bone marrow donors. At the time of sampling, all cohort members were nominally healthy, though unrecorded immune exposures were likely present. The donor was CMV seropositive and was included in the group of 250 to 350 seropositive cohort members. Every donor gave a peripheral blood sample, and the peripheral blood mononuclear cells from that sample were used for TCR beta sequencing. The Qiagen DNeasy Blood Extraction Kit was used to extract genomic DNA from the blood cell samples. The CDR3, from cysteine to phenylalanine, totals 14 residues. The retained sequence is limited to the CDR3, 42 bases, with the frame set at the first base. V loses 4 bases at its end and J loses 3 bases; junction bases beyond the gene matches: 3. CDR1 and CDR2 are read off the germline V gene as SGHTA and FQGNSA.

Source material: PBMCs. The receptor's source is a man aged 25-45 years in good health and CMV-seropositive. This sequence uses TRBV7-2 and TRBJ2-5, and TRBD2 matches 9 of the central bases. The sequenced DNA is TGTGCCAGCAGCTCATTAGCGGGAGAAGAGACCCAGTACTTC. It specifies CASSSLAGEETQYF.